This paragraph reports one TCR beta chain. The sample is drawn from a study of T cell changes during pregnancy in multiple sclerosis. With 4 bases removed from V and 7 bases from J, the gap between germline ends came to 16 bases. Looked up from germline, CDR1 is MNHEY and CDR2 is SVGAGI. This CDR3 spans 15 amino acids. Repertoires were generated with immunoSEQ multiplex PCR, while TCRdb's copy carries only in-frame clones and drops some. This sample has under 70,000 clones; 85% to 95% occur once, and the top ten carry under 2%. The TCR comes from a female donor in good health, enrolled as a control in a pregnancy study. The V gene is TRBV6-5, the J gene TRBJ1-4; weak D call: TRBD1 (5 bases). The sequencing here drew on peripheral blood, taken in the third trimester of pregnancy. CDR3: CASSSQGSTREKLFF. The CDR3 DNA reads as TGTGCCAGCAGTTCTCAGGGTTCTACGCGTGAAAAACTGTTTTTT.